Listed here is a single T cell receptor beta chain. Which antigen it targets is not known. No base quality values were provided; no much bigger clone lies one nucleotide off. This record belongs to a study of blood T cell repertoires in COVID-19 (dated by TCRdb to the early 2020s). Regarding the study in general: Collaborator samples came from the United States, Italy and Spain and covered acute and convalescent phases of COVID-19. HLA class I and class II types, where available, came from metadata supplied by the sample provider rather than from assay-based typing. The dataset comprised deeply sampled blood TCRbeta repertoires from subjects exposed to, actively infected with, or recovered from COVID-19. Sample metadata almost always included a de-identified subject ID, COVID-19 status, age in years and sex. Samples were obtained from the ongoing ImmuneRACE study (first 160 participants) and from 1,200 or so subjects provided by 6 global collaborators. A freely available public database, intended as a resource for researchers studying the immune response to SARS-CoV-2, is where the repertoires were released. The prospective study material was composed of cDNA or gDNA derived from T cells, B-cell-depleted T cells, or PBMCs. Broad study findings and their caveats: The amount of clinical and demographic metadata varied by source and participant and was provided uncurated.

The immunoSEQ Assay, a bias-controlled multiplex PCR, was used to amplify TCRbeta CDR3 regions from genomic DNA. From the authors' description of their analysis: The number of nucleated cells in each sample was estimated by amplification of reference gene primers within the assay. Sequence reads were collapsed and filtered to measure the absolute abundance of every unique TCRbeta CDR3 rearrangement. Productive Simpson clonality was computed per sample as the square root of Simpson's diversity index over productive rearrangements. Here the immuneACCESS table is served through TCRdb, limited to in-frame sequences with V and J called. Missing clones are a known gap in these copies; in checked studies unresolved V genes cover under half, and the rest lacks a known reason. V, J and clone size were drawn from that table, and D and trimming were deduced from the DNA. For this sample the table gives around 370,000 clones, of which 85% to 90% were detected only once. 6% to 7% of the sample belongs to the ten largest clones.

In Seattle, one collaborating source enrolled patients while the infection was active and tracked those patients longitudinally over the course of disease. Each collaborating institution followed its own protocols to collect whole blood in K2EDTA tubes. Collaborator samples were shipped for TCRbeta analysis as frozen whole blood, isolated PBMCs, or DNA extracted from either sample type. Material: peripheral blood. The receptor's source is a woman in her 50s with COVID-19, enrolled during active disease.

The CDR3 protein: CASSQFGSLKTQYF. The nucleotides are TGTGCCAGCAGCCAATTCGGGAGTTTGAAGACCCAGTACTTC. The chain employs TRBV27 and TRBJ2-5; the D gene is perhaps TRBD2, on 6 matching bases. The germline ends are 17 bases apart after V is trimmed by 6 bases and J by 6 bases. CDR1 and CDR2 are drawn from the germline V gene (reference sequence): MNHEY, SMNVEV. The CDR3 sequence holds 14 residues, the cysteine and phenylalanine included. The read is trimmed to its CDR3 DNA, 42 bases read in frame from base 1.